The 26 T cell receptor beta chains reported below all come from one sample, sequenced in a study of shared clonotypes between healthy human individuals. TCRdb's table, derived via immunoSEQ multiplex PCR, lists solely in-frame clones and lacks some. There are approximately 940,000 clones in the sample; approximately 80% occur only once, and approximately 1.5% lies in the top ten. Sequencing used memory CD4+ T cells sorted from blood. Subset reported: CD45RA-negative fraction. All receptors come from a man in his late teens or twenties in good health.

This chain joins TRBV10-2 and TRBJ2-2; 10 nucleotides match TRBD1. Unmatched junction bases numbered 8, after V lost 7 bases and J lost 6 bases. In germline, CDR1 is WSHSY, CDR2 SAAADI. The CDR3 spans 15 residues. CDR3 amino acids: CASMPGQGKPGELFF. The CDR3 DNA follows: TGCGCCAGCATGCCGGGACAGGGGAAACCCGGGGAGCTGTTTTTT.

In this sample, this clone turned up a few times. The genes are TRBV2 and TRBJ2-7, with 11 positions matching TRBD1. The trim removed 4 bases at V and 6 bases at J, leaving 14 bases unmatched. Germline assignment: CDR1 SNHLY and CDR2 FYNNEI. The CDR3 contains 17 residues. The CDR3 DNA reads TGTGCCAGCAGTGGGTCCGGTACCGGGACAGGGGGTATCGAGCAGTACTTC. This encodes CASSGSGTGTGGIEQYF. Looking up the rest from reference TRBV2 and TRBJ2-7 gives the full variable domain: EPEVTQTPSHQVTQMGQEVILRCVPISNHLYFYWYRQILGQKVEFLVSFYNNEISEKSEIFDDQFSVERPDGSNFTLKIRSTKLEDSAMYFCASSGSGTGTGGIEQYFGPGTRLTVT.

With respect to this clone: Within the sample, other DNA sequences also encode this same CDR3. The rearrangement links TRBV6-5 to TRBJ2-6, with D unresolved. CDR3 length: 14 residues. CDR1 and CDR2 (germline): MNHEY, SVGAGI. Trimming stripped 6 bases from V and 1 base from J, with 7 bases between. CDR3 nucleotides: TGTGCCAGCAGCTCCGTATCTGGGGCCAACGTCCTGACTTTC. Amino acids: CASSSVSGANVLTF.

The gene calls are TRBV6-5 and TRBJ1-6, with 9 bases identical to TRBD1. The CDR3 has 14 residues. The germline V gene encodes CDR1 MNHEY and CDR2 SVGAGI. Losses at the gene ends were 6 bases for V and 7 bases for J; bases not matched to a gene: 4. CDR3 amino acids: CASSRTGVNSPLHF. CDR3 bases: TGTGCCAGCAGCCGGACAGGGGTAAATTCACCCCTCCACTTT.

This clone was picked up one time. Compared with germline, one end of the junction differs, possibly owing to a read error. The chain carries TRBV7-7 and TRBJ2-1; D remains unclear. Germline V gene sequence: CDR1 SSHAT, CDR2 FNYEAQ (reference sequence). The CDR3 loop spans 13 amino acids. Written as DNA, the CDR3 is TGTGCTAGCAGCTTAAGCCCAACTAATGAGCAGTTCTTC. This sequence encodes CASSLSPTNEQFF. The full variable domain, with the rest looked up from reference TRBV7-7 and TRBJ2-1, is GAGVSQSPRYKVTKRGQDVTLRCDPISSHATLYWYQQALGQGPEFLTYFNYEAQPDKSGLPSDRFSAERPEGSISTLTIQRTEQRDSAMYRCASSLSPTNEQFFGPGTRLTVL.

J is TRBJ2-2 and V is TRBV6-1, with D possibly being TRBD1 (6 bases). This CDR3 region has 13 residues. The V gene's germline CDR1 is MNHNS and CDR2 SASEGT. Trimming cost V 4 bases and J 7 bases, with 10 bases left between them. The CDR3 DNA is TGTGCCAGCAGTGCCCAGGGGTACGGGGAGCTGTTTTTT. As protein: CASSAQGYGELFF.

The J gene is TRBJ1-3, the V gene TRBV6-6; D unclear. From germline, CDR1 is MNHNY and CDR2 SVGAGI (reference sequence). Between the trimmed V and J ends, which lost 5 bases and 0 bases, there was a span of 14 bases. The CDR3 totals 16 residues. The CDR3, as DNA: TGTGCCAGCAGTCTTTATGAGGGAAGCTCTGGAAACACCATATATTTT. This translates into CASSLYEGSSGNTIYF.

V is TRBV2 and J is TRBJ2-3; 10 bases line up with TRBD2. Germline-derived CDR1 and CDR2 are SNHLY and FYNNEI. The CDR3 totals 17 residues. The V gene end was trimmed by 6 bases and the J gene end by 4 bases; junction bases not matched to a gene: 13. The CDR3 here is CASRGTPGLARADTQYF. Written as DNA, the CDR3 is TGTGCCAGCAGGGGGACCCCGGGACTAGCGCGCGCAGATACGCAGTATTTT.

The rearrangement joins TRBV11-2 to TRBJ1-1; D unclear. The CDR3 has 15 amino acids. Trimming removed 3 bases at V and 1 base at J, with 12 bases between. Germline assignment: CDR1 SGHAT and CDR2 FQNNGV. The CDR3 DNA sequence: TGTGCCAGCAGCTTCGGAGCAGCATCGAACACTGAAGCTTTCTTT. Translating gives CASSFGAASNTEAFF.

In this sample, this clone turned up a few times. The V and J genes are TRBV30 and TRBJ1-1, with D possibly being TRBD1 (5 bases). V dropped 5 bases and J dropped 6 bases, with 16 bases sitting between them. The CDR3 is 13 residues long. CDR1 is GTSNPN, CDR2 SVGIG, per germline (reference sequence). The CDR3 coding sequence is TGTGCCTGGGAACCTCAGGGCGGCGCTGAAGCTTTCTTT. It is translated as CAWEPQGGAEAFF.

The chain employs TRBV19 and TRBJ1-3; the D gene is possibly TRBD1 (5 bases). V was trimmed by 10 bases and J by 0 bases, leaving 13 bases between them. The CDR3 consists of 14 residues. Germline CDR1 is LNHDA and CDR2 is SQIVND (reference sequence). CDR3 protein: CATWGTSSGNTIYF. The CDR3 nucleotides read TGTGCCACCTGGGGGACCTCCTCTGGAAACACCATATATTTT.

This chain connects TRBV2 to TRBJ2-5; D remains ambiguous. Per the germline V gene, CDR1 is SNHLY and CDR2 is FYNNEI. V was clipped by 9 bases and J by 2 bases, with 13 bases between them. This CDR3 has 13 amino acids. The CDR3 coding sequence is TGTGCCAGTCAGTTCTATGCACAAGAGACCCAGTACTTC. It encodes CASQFYAQETQYF. The whole variable domain, remainder taken from reference TRBV2 and TRBJ2-5, is EPEVTQTPSHQVTQMGQEVILRCVPISNHLYFYWYRQILGQKVEFLVSFYNNEISEKSEIFDDQFSVERPDGSNFTLKIRSTKLEDSAMYFCASQFYAQETQYFGPGTRLLVL.

The V and J genes are TRBV7-3 and TRBJ2-5; D could derive from TRBD1 or TRBD2 (6 bases each). Per germline, CDR1 SGHTA and CDR2 FQGTGA. The CDR3 runs to 17 residues. Trimming pared 11 bases from V and 5 bases from J, leaving 30 bases between. CDR3 bases: TGTGCCTATTCGCGCCCCGCGGGACAACCCGTCATGGAGACCCAGTACTTC. Translated, it gives CAYSRPAGQPVMETQYF.

The V gene is TRBV10-3, the J gene TRBJ1-1; D call uncertain. The CDR3 length is 14 residues. The germline gives CDR1 ENHRY, CDR2 SYGVKD. V was trimmed by 3 bases and J by 0 bases, leaving 8 bases between them. CDR3 coding DNA: TGTGCCATCAGTGAAGATAGGATGAACACTGAAGCTTTCTTT. Residues: CAISEDRMNTEAFF.

This sequence joins TRBV27 and TRBJ2-7; D is tentatively TRBD1 or TRBD2 (6 bases each). V was shortened by 8 bases and J by 7 bases, with 12 bases between the two germline ends. The CDR3 sequence is 11 residues long. Germline CDR1 and CDR2: MNHEY and SMNVEV (reference sequence). The CDR3 coding sequence is TGTGCCAGCTGCGGAGGGGGGGAGCAGTACTTC. Its protein product is CASCGGGEQYF.

V is TRBV15 and J is TRBJ2-7; D unclear. The CDR3 contains 13 residues. Germline V CDR1 and CDR2: LNHNV, YYDKDF (reference sequence). V lost 2 bases and J lost 2, with 7 bases in between. CDR3 coding DNA: TGTGCCACCAGCAGACAGCTAGCCTACGAGCAGTACTTC. The encoded protein is CATSRQLAYEQYF.

Notes on this clone: A much larger clone lies a single base off, so this may be a read error. A read error is likely, as this CDR3 ends without the conserved phenylalanine or tryptophan. The DNA for the CDR3 is TGCAGCGTGGCCCTGGACAGTAGCAATCAGCCCCAGCATCTT. Residues: CSVALDSSNQPQHL. The chain carries TRBV29-1 and TRBJ1-5; D is possibly TRBD1 (6 bases). The CDR3 totals 14 residues. Germline assignment: CDR1 SQVTM and CDR2 ANQGSEA. The germline V and J ends were trimmed by 6 bases and 0 bases, with 12 bases remaining between them.

The chain has TRBV18 and TRBJ2-1, with D tentatively TRBD1 or TRBD2 (5 bases each). CDR1 is KGHSH and CDR2 is LQKENI in the germline V gene. The CDR3 extends over 11 amino acids. V was shortened by 6 bases and J by 9 bases, with 9 bases between the two germline ends. The CDR3 region has the DNA TGTGCCAGCTCCACCGGGGCTGAGCAGTTCTTC. It specifies CASSTGAEQFF.

V usage is TRBV19 and J usage is TRBJ2-4; D is possibly TRBD2 (6 bases). Germline CDR1 reads LNHDA; CDR2 reads SQIVND (reference sequence). This CDR3 region has 16 residues. Between the trimmed V and J ends, which lost 3 bases and 0 bases, there was a span of 12 bases. The CDR3 protein is CASSMAGDLAKNIQYF. Written as DNA, the CDR3 is TGTGCCAGTAGTATGGCCGGGGACTTAGCCAAAAACATTCAGTACTTC. The variable domain in full, completed from reference TRBV19 and TRBJ2-4, reads DGGITQSPKYLFRKEGQNVTLSCEQNLNHDAMYWYRQDPGQGLRLIYYSQIVNDFQKGDIAEGYSVSREKKESFPLTVTSAQKNPTAFYLCASSMAGDLAKNIQYFGAGTRLSVL.

This clone was counted a few times. V gene TRBV7-8 combines with J gene TRBJ2-3; D unresolved. The CDR3 spans 16 residues. Germline V gene sequence: CDR1 SGHVS, CDR2 FQNEAQ. The V and J ends lost 8 bases and 1 base respectively, with 19 bases between them. CDR3 protein: CASLTLAAPGTDTQYF. The CDR3 DNA reads TGTGCCAGCTTAACTCTTGCGGCCCCCGGCACAGATACGCAGTATTTT.

This clone showed up just a few times. The CDR3 coding sequence is TGTGCCAGCAGCGCTCCCAGGAGCTCCTACAATGAGCAGTTCTTC. Amino acids: CASSAPRSSYNEQFF. The rearrangement links TRBV5-4 to TRBJ2-1, with unresolved D. This CDR3 has 15 residues. Germline CDR1 reads SGHNT; CDR2 reads YYREEE (reference sequence). V was cut by 4 bases and J by 0 bases, with 11 bases left in between.

CDR3 sequence (DNA): TGTGCCAGCAGCTTTGGGGGTGGCGGGGAGCTGTTTTTT. Its protein product is CASSFGGGGELFF. The chain is built from TRBV7-2 and TRBJ2-2; the D call may be TRBD1 or TRBD2 (5 bases each). Between the trimmed V and J ends, which lost 3 bases and 7 bases, there was a span of 9 bases. Germline V gives CDR1 SGHTA, CDR2 FQGNSA. The CDR3 runs to 13 residues.

The chain uses TRBV6-1 and TRBJ1-1, with 9 bases lining up with TRBD1. The V segment lost 6 bases and the J segment 8 bases; nucleotides outside the gene matches: 7. CDR1 is MNHNS, CDR2 SASEGT, per germline. The CDR3 loop spans 13 amino acids. This CDR3 is CASREQGAGEAFF. DNA of the CDR3: TGTGCCAGCAGGGAACAGGGGGCTGGAGAAGCTTTCTTT.

This clone was seen a single time. The V gene is TRBV10-3, the J gene TRBJ2-3, with D perhaps matching TRBD2 (6 bases). The CDR3 runs 16 residues. CDR1 is ENHRY and CDR2 is SYGVKD in the germline V gene. V was cut by 4 bases and J by 2 bases, with 16 bases left in between. CDR3 loop: CAISGGDGGVTDTQYF. The CDR3 DNA sequence: TGTGCCATCAGTGGGGGGGACGGAGGGGTCACAGATACGCAGTATTTT.

This clone came up a few times. The genes are TRBV25-1 and TRBJ1-1, with a tentative D call TRBD1 (5 bases). This CDR3 has 14 residues. Trimming took off 6 bases at V and 3 bases at J, with 14 bases between the two ends. CDR1 and CDR2 (germline): MGHDK, SYGVNS. CDR3 nucleotides: TGTGCCAGCAGGGGGGTCGGGGAATACACTGAAGCTTTCTTT. Its protein product is CASRGVGEYTEAFF.

The chain combines TRBV19 with TRBJ2-2, with 8 bases fitting TRBD1. Germline-derived CDR1 and CDR2 are LNHDA and SQIVND (reference sequence). V was clipped by 4 bases and J by 2 bases; unmatched bases: 6. The CDR3 loop spans 16 amino acids. The CDR3 here is CASSRDRGRNTGELFF. Here the CDR3 DNA reads TGTGCCAGTAGTAGAGACAGGGGCCGAAACACCGGGGAGCTGTTTTTT.